This T cell receptor beta chain was recovered during a study of T cell changes during pregnancy in multiple sclerosis. TCRdb's table, derived via immunoSEQ multiplex PCR, lists solely in-frame clones and lacks some. The profile shows tens of thousands of clones, about nine tenths of them singletons. This CDR3 is built from 17 residues. The junction had 10 bases not matched to a gene; V was cut back by 2 bases and J by 7 bases. Germline-derived CDR1 and CDR2 are ENHRY and SYGVKD. Sequencing used peripheral blood, obtained after pregnancy. The chain links TRBV10-3 to TRBJ2-6, with 8 bases aligning to TRBD1. This receptor was identified in a female donor in good health, enrolled as a control in a pregnancy study. CDR3 nucleotides: TGTGCCATCAGTGAGCCAGGGACAGGCGGTAGTGCCAACGTCCTGACTTTC. Translated: CAISEPGTGGSANVLTF.